A single sample gave rise to the 29 T cell receptor beta chains below, sequenced in a study of blood T cell repertoires in COVID-19. Assay used: immunoSEQ multiplex PCR; TCRdb lists only in-frame clones, some missing. The repertoire includes 150,000 to 200,000 clones, approximately 75% of them detected once, and roughly 11% sits in the top ten. The sequenced material came from peripheral blood. These receptor sequences come from a human donor in a cohort sampled during active COVID-19.

This rearrangement joins TRBV11-3 to TRBJ2-3; a weak D match, TRBD1 (5 bases). The CDR3 consists of 15 residues. Germline V lookup: CDR1 SGHNT, CDR2 YENEEA. Trimming pared 1 base from V and 0 bases from J, leaving 8 bases between. Here the CDR3 DNA reads TGTGCCAGCAGCTTAGTCGACAGCAGCACAGATACGCAGTATTTT. It yields the protein CASSLVDSSTDTQYF.

This clone was seen just once. CDR3 amino acids: CASSEGLLNEQFF. The CDR3, as DNA: TGTGCCAGCAGTGAGGGACTCCTCAATGAGCAGTTCTTC. J is TRBJ2-1 and V is TRBV6-4; D might be TRBD2 (6 bases). Germline lookup yields CDR1 MRHNA and CDR2 SNTAGT. V was clipped by 3 bases and J by 6 bases, with 9 bases between them. The CDR3 length is 13 residues.

The CDR3 coding sequence is TGTGCCAGCAGTCTCTATTTAGCCCGGGGACAGGGCGCCGGGGAGCTGTTTTTT. Encoded protein: CASSLYLARGQGAGELFF. This chain connects TRBV27 to TRBJ2-2; 9 bases map to TRBD1. J lost 6 bases, V lost 5 bases, and 16 bases had no gene match. The CDR3 loop spans 18 amino acids. Germline CDR1 reads MNHEY; CDR2 reads SMNVEV (reference sequence).

The chain couples TRBV7-3 to TRBJ2-1; 8 bases are a match to TRBD2. In germline, CDR1 is SGHTA, CDR2 FQGTGA. J was trimmed by 3 bases and V by 4 bases; bases with no gene match: 8. The CDR3 contains 16 residues. Here the CDR3 DNA reads TGTGCCAGCAGCTCGATTCCGGGACTAGTCTACAATGAGCAGTTCTTC. Translation gives CASSSIPGLVYNEQFF.

This clone has only a few counts. The gene calls are TRBV29-1 and TRBJ2-1; D is possibly TRBD1 (6 bases). Between the trimmed V and J ends, which lost 3 bases and 6 bases, there was a span of 15 bases. The CDR3 extends over 14 amino acids. CDR1 and CDR2 from the germline V gene are SQVTM and ANQGSEA. This chain's CDR3 is CSVDGQGLVNEQFF. In DNA form, the CDR3 reads TGCAGCGTTGATGGGCAGGGGCTAGTCAATGAGCAGTTCTTC.

The chain is built from TRBV19 and TRBJ1-5, with 11 positions matching TRBD1. The ends lost 4 bases at V and 7 bases at J; junction bases unmatched: 12. From germline, CDR1 is LNHDA and CDR2 SQIVND (reference sequence). This CDR3 is built from 17 residues. CDR3 DNA sequence: TGTGCCAGTAGTAGGGCTGGGACAGGGGGACGACGCCAGCCCCAGCATTTT. Its protein is CASSRAGTGGRRQPQHF.

This rearrangement joins TRBV7-2 to TRBJ2-7; 12 bases are shared with TRBD2. With 5 bases clipped from V and 3 bases from J, the junction kept 2 bases outside the gene matches. The CDR3 covers 14 residues. CDR1 and CDR2 (germline): SGHTA, FQGNSA. DNA of the CDR3: TGTGCCAGCAGCCAACTAGCGGGGGGCTACGAGCAGTACTTC. Its protein is CASSQLAGGYEQYF.

The chain couples TRBV28 to TRBJ2-7; 10 bases map to TRBD1. Germline lookup yields CDR1 MDHEN and CDR2 SYDVKM. V was pared by 7 bases and J by 0 bases, with 9 bases of the junction left unmatched. CDR3 size: 16 residues. The CDR3 nucleotides read TGTGCCAGCACTACTAGGGGACAGGGGACCTCCTACGAGCAGTACTTC. Translating gives CASTTRGQGTSYEQYF.

This chain connects TRBV6-5 to TRBJ2-3; D not resolved. The CDR3 has 16 residues. Trimming removed 0 bases from V and 0 bases from J, with 10 bases in between. Germline lookup yields CDR1 MNHEY and CDR2 SVGAGI. The CDR3 protein is CASSYSLKISTDTQYF. The DNA for the CDR3 is TGTGCCAGCAGTTACTCACTGAAGATCAGCACAGATACGCAGTATTTT.

There are a few counts of this clone. CDR3 sequence: CASSLVPSGNPYEQYF. CDR3 DNA: TGTGCCAGCAGCTTAGTCCCTAGCGGGAACCCCTACGAGCAGTACTTC. The chain uses TRBV11-2 and TRBJ2-7, with TRBD2 identical over 9 bases. The CDR3 is made up of 16 amino acids. Germline V gene lookup returns CDR1 SGHAT and CDR2 FQNNGV. After removal of 1 base from V and 2 bases from J, the junction contained 6 bases not matched to a gene.

V and J are TRBV27 and TRBJ2-7; possible D gene TRBD2, 7 bases. The length of the CDR3 is 15 residues. Trimming left V 5 bases short and J 3 bases short, with 17 bases between. Germline loops: CDR1 MNHEY, CDR2 SMNVEV (reference sequence). CDR3 in amino acids: CASSAAGAGYYEQYF. DNA for the CDR3: TGTGCCAGCAGTGCCGCGGGGGCGGGATACTACGAGCAGTACTTC.

The V call is TRBV5-6, the J call TRBJ2-7; D possibly corresponds to TRBD2 (6 bases). CDR1 and CDR2 from the germline V gene are SGHDT and YYEEEE. This CDR3 has 13 residues. Trimming removed 4 bases from V and 3 bases from J, with 11 bases in between. The CDR3 DNA follows: TGTGCCAGCAGCGCGGGACCGATCTACGAGCAGTACTTC. It translates to CASSAGPIYEQYF.

The gene calls are TRBV25-1 and TRBJ1-4, with D possibly matching TRBD1 (6 bases). The V end lost 4 bases, the J end lost 8 bases, and 14 bases lay between the germline ends. CDR3 length equals 14 residues. Germline loops: CDR1 MGHDK, CDR2 SYGVNS. As DNA, the CDR3 is TGTGCCAGCAGTGTGCAGGGGATAGGGGAAAAACTGTTTTTT. It encodes CASSVQGIGEKLFF.

The chain combines TRBV7-8 with TRBJ2-1, with 14 bases fitting TRBD2. V was pared by 4 bases and J by 4 bases, with 3 bases of the junction left unmatched. CDR1 SGHVS and CDR2 FQNEAQ come from the germline V gene. The CDR3 loop spans 16 amino acids. For the CDR3, the DNA is TGTGCCAGCAGCTGGACTAGCGGGAGGTCTTACAATGAGCAGTTCTTC. Its protein product is CASSWTSGRSYNEQFF.

The chain joins TRBV7-9 to TRBJ2-3; 8 nucleotides line up with TRBD2. The CDR3 length is 15 residues. V lost 4 bases to trimming and J lost 0 bases; unmatched junction nucleotides: 3. CDR1 SEHNR and CDR2 FQNEAQ come from the germline V gene (reference sequence). The CDR3 loop reads CASSSSSGSTDTQYF. The DNA of the CDR3 is TGTGCCAGCAGCTCTTCTAGCGGGAGCACAGATACGCAGTATTTT.

This clone was seen a handful of times. DNA of the CDR3: TGTGCCAGCAGCTCCCTAAGGACGCTAGCGGGGGCCGGGGAGCTGTTTTTT. Translated, it gives CASSSLRTLAGAGELFF. The rearrangement uses TRBV11-2 and TRBJ2-2; TRBD2 agrees at 10 bases. In germline, CDR1 is SGHAT, CDR2 FQNNGV. There are 17 residues in the CDR3. After removal of 4 bases from V and 6 bases from J, the junction contained 11 bases not matched to a gene. The full variable domain, completed using reference TRBV11-2 and TRBJ2-2, is EAGVAQSPRYKIIEKRQSVAFWCNPISGHATLYWYQQILGQGPKLLIQFQNNGVVDDSQLPKDRFSAERLKGVDSTLKIQPAKLEDSAVYLCASSSLRTLAGAGELFFGEGSRLTVL.

The rearrangement links TRBV7-3 to TRBJ2-2, with D possibly TRBD2 on 7 matching bases. The CDR3 contains 14 residues. V lost 8 bases, J lost 2 bases, and 12 bases lay in between. Germline V gene data show CDR1 as SGHTA and CDR2 as FQGTGA. CDR3 sequence: CASGRGTNTGELFF. CDR3 nucleotides: TGTGCCAGCGGGAGGGGGACCAACACCGGGGAGCTGTTTTTT. Looking up the rest from reference TRBV7-3 and TRBJ2-2 gives the full variable domain: GAGVSQTPSNKVTEKGKYVELRCDPISGHTALYWYRQSLGQGPEFLIYFQGTGAADDSGLPNDRFFAVRPEGSVSTLKIQRTERGDSAVYLCASGRGTNTGELFFGEGSRLTVL.

The chain has TRBV19 and TRBJ1-3; D is uncertain. The CDR3 consists of 16 residues. Deletions cut 4 bases from V and 0 bases from J, with 13 bases between. The germline CDR1 and CDR2 sequences are LNHDA and SQIVND (reference sequence). The CDR3 bases are TGTGCCAGTAGTACCCTTCCCCGGGGCTCTGGAAACACCATATATTTT. Its protein product is CASSTLPRGSGNTIYF.

The chain carries TRBV11-3 and TRBJ2-7, with D possibly being TRBD1 (5 bases). Germline V gene data show CDR1 as SGHNT and CDR2 as YENEEA. CDR3 length equals 15 residues. V lost 1 base, J lost 5 bases, and 15 bases lay in between. The CDR3 sequence: CASSLGVGDSHEQYF. CDR3 in DNA: TGTGCCAGCAGCTTAGGGGTAGGGGATTCCCACGAGCAGTACTTC.

The chain couples TRBV19 to TRBJ2-6, with D possibly being TRBD2 (6 bases). V was shortened by 9 bases and J by 2 bases, with 11 bases between the two germline ends. This CDR3 is built from 14 residues. CDR1 is LNHDA and CDR2 is SQIVND in the germline V gene (reference sequence). The CDR3 here is CASTPGAGANVLTF. In nucleotides, the CDR3 is TGTGCCAGCACCCCGGGGGCTGGGGCCAACGTCCTGACTTTC.

J is TRBJ2-1 and V is TRBV19; D might be TRBD1 (5 bases). Trimming left V 7 bases short and J 5 bases short, with 12 bases between. The CDR3 runs to 13 residues. CDR1 LNHDA and CDR2 SQIVND come from the germline V gene (reference sequence). CDR3 in DNA: TGTGCCAGTAAGACAGATCCCAACAATGAGCAGTTCTTC. This codes for CASKTDPNNEQFF. The variable domain in full, completed from reference TRBV19 and TRBJ2-1, reads DGGITQSPKYLFRKEGQNVTLSCEQNLNHDAMYWYRQDPGQGLRLIYYSQIVNDFQKGDIAEGYSVSREKKESFPLTVTSAQKNPTAFYLCASKTDPNNEQFFGPGTRLTVL.

This clone came up a few times. The chain joins TRBV24-1 to TRBJ1-5; TRBD1 might be the D (6 bases). The CDR3 covers 13 residues. The germline V and J ends were trimmed by 9 bases and 3 bases, with 11 bases remaining between them. Germline V gene lookup returns CDR1 KGHDR and CDR2 SFDVKD. The CDR3 DNA follows: TGTGCCACCTCCGGACAGATCAATCAGCCCCAGCATTTT. Translation gives CATSGQINQPQHF.

The V gene is TRBV18, the J gene TRBJ2-3, with TRBD2 matching over 12 bases. Germline CDR1 KGHSH, CDR2 LQKENI. The CDR3 has 16 amino acids. V was pared by 6 bases and J by 3 bases, with 7 bases of the junction left unmatched. Written as DNA, the CDR3 is TGTGCCAGCTCGCCAGGACTAGCGGGACCGACAGATACGCAGTATTTT. This sequence encodes CASSPGLAGPTDTQYF.

The chain's CDR3 is CASSRDRANTGELFF. The DNA of the CDR3 is TGTGCCAGCAGCCGGGACAGAGCGAACACCGGGGAGCTGTTTTTT. The chain carries TRBV7-9 and TRBJ2-2; TRBD1 matches at 7 bases. CDR3 length equals 15 residues. Germline-derived CDR1 and CDR2 are SEHNR and FQNEAQ (reference sequence). Trimming removed 5 bases from V and 0 bases from J; junction bases left unmatched: 3.

The rearrangement uses TRBV14 and TRBJ1-2; D not certain. This CDR3 spans 14 amino acids. Trimming cost V 0 bases and J 4 bases, with 9 bases left between them. Germline V CDR1 and CDR2: SGHDN, FVKESK. CDR3 sequence reads: CASSQERQSYGYTF. The CDR3 DNA sequence: TGTGCCAGCAGCCAAGAAAGACAAAGCTATGGCTACACCTTC.

The chain uses TRBV2 and TRBJ2-5; D perhaps matches TRBD2 (6 bases). The V end lost 5 bases, the J end lost 5 bases, and 15 bases lay between the germline ends. Germline lookup yields CDR1 SNHLY and CDR2 FYNNEI. The CDR3 covers 14 residues. CDR3 loop: CASSSRDGTETQYF. CDR3 DNA sequence: TGTGCCAGCAGTTCTCGGGATGGGACTGAGACCCAGTACTTC.

The chain couples TRBV7-9 to TRBJ2-7, with D unresolved. V shed 2 bases and J shed 3 bases, with 5 bases lying between them. CDR3 length: 12 residues. Germline values: CDR1 SEHNR, CDR2 FQNEAQ (reference sequence). The CDR3 region has the DNA TGTGCCAGCAGCTTATCGAGCTACGAGCAGTACTTC. Translated, it gives CASSLSSYEQYF.

This chain connects TRBV5-1 to TRBJ1-5, with 9 bases lining up with TRBD1. Germline values: CDR1 SGHRS, CDR2 YFSETQ. The CDR3 is made up of 16 amino acids. V was clipped by 3 bases and J by 6 bases; unmatched bases: 10. CDR3 DNA sequence: TGCGCCAGCAGCTCGCAGACAGGGGGAGCGGGTCAGCCCCAGCATTTT. Protein sequence: CASSSQTGGAGQPQHF. Full variable domain (remainder filled in from reference TRBV5-1 and TRBJ1-5): KAGVTQTPRYLIKTRGQQVTLSCSPISGHRSVSWYQQTPGQGLQFLFEYFSETQRNKGNFPGRFSGRQFSNSRSEMNVSTLELGDSALYLCASSSQTGGAGQPQHFGDGTRLSIL.

The J gene is TRBJ2-1, the V gene TRBV6-5; 14 bases agree with TRBD2. CDR3 length equals 15 residues. The germline CDR1 and CDR2 sequences are MNHEY and SVGAGI. With V trimmed by 4 bases and J by 9 bases, 5 bases remained unmatched. The CDR3 region is CASSSTGLAGVEQFF. DNA for the CDR3: TGTGCCAGCAGTTCCACGGGACTAGCGGGAGTTGAGCAGTTCTTC.